This is a list of T cell receptor beta chains from one sample in a study of T cell repertoires in cytomegalovirus infection. TCRdb ran MiXCR on the reads and lists one entry per CDR3 protein. The sample lists approximately 170,000 distinct CDR3 sequences, about a sixth occurring once. The sequencing input was CD8+ T cells from PBMCs. The receptor source for this set is a human donor in good health (CMV status not recorded). Some clones in this sample may be carry-over from other donors' samples. CDR3s include the opening cysteine and the closing phenylalanine or tryptophan. Fields, in order: D gene, clone size, J gene, V gene, CDR3 DNA, CDR3 protein. The D gene is left open where the match is weak. Clone size is stated in some rows and not others, as once, few, many or a class when expanded.

D: .; size: .; J: TRBJ1-1; V: TRBV28; DNA: TGTGCCAGCAGTCTAGGACAACGGGGTGTGGCTGAAGCTTTCTTT; CDR3: CASSLGQRGVAEAFF
D: .; size: .; J: TRBJ2-5; V: TRBV28; DNA: TGTGCCACCACGAGTCAGAACAGCAAATACCAGGAGACCCAGTACTTC; CDR3: CATTSQNSKYQETQYF
D: TRBD1; size: .; J: TRBJ1-1; V: TRBV29-1; DNA: TGCAGCGTTGCTGACAGGGGAGGAGCTGAAGCTTTCTTT; CDR3: CSVADRGGAEAFF
D: .; size: many; J: TRBJ1-1; V: TRBV12-5; DNA: TGTGCTAGTGGTCCCGACCTGAACACTGAAGCTTTCTTT; CDR3: CASGPDLNTEAFF
D: .; size: many; J: TRBJ2-7; V: TRBV7-8; DNA: TGTGCCAGCAGCTTATCCCAGTCGAGGGAGCAGTACTTC; CDR3: CASSLSQSREQYF
D: .; size: .; J: TRBJ1-1; V: TRBV14; DNA: TGTGCCAGCAGCCGAACAGGTGAAGCTTTCTTT; CDR3: CASSRTGEAFF
D: .; size: few; J: TRBJ1-3; V: TRBV7-8; DNA: TGTGCCAGCAGCTTAGGGTCGGGCTCTGGAAACACCATATATTTT; CDR3: CASSLGSGSGNTIYF
D: .; size: .; J: TRBJ2-1; V: TRBV12-3/TRBV12-4; DNA: TGTGCCAGCAGTTTTGGAATGAGAGTGTTCTTC; CDR3: CASSFGMRVFF
D: .; size: .; J: TRBJ1-1; V: TRBV6-2/TRBV6-3; DNA: TGTGCCAGCAGTTACGGATCTGGGATTACTGAAGCTTTCTTT; CDR3: CASSYGSGITEAFF
D: .; size: few; J: TRBJ2-7; V: TRBV4-3; DNA: TGCGCCAGCAGCCAAGAAAGCACCTCCTACGAGCAGTACTTC; CDR3: CASSQESTSYEQYF
D: .; size: few; J: TRBJ1-4; V: TRBV14; DNA: TGTGCCAGCAGCCAGTGGACCTCAACTAATGAAAAACTGTTTTTT; CDR3: CASSQWTSTNEKLFF